This is a list of T cell receptor beta chains from one sample in a study of blood T cell repertoires in COVID-19. The assay was immunoSEQ multiplex PCR, and TCRdb's table has in-frame clones only and misses some. The sample holds 30,000 to 40,000 clones; approximately 85% are singletons and the top ten take 44%. The material sequenced was peripheral blood. The receptors were sampled from a man in his sixties with active or convalescent COVID-19. The conserved cysteine and the conserved F or W are not part of the CDR3 here.

v_gene: TRBV27; CDR3aa: ASSRTGEWLSNQPQH
v_gene: TRBV9; CDR3aa: ASSVVGGSSGELF
v_gene: TRBV3-1/TRBV3-2; CDR3aa: ASSQGRVYNEQF
v_gene: TRBV5-6; CDR3aa: ASSLLTDLTGELF
v_gene: TRBV4-1; CDR3aa: ASSRRIGSAEDTQY
v_gene: TRBV2; CDR3aa: ASSEAVGEDSPLH
v_gene: TRBV3-1/TRBV3-2; CDR3aa: ASSTPGQGIDNEQF
v_gene: TRBV6-5; CDR3aa: ASTQTSGWGNEQF
v_gene: TRBV30; CDR3aa: AWRRTTGTNEKLF
v_gene: TRBV5-1; CDR3aa: ASSEGTASLGYT
v_gene: TRBV28; CDR3aa: ASSPGDRGNYGYT
v_gene: TRBV5-4; CDR3aa: ASSFVLSGGSYNEQF
v_gene: TRBV29-1; CDR3aa: SVGPSGTDTQY
v_gene: TRBV29-1; CDR3aa: SVAGTGIEKLF
v_gene: TRBV24-1; CDR3aa: ATSTSGSMSGELF
v_gene: TRBV15; CDR3aa: ATSRENRNQPQH
v_gene: TRBV6-4; CDR3aa: ASSDGGGGTGELF
v_gene: TRBV19; CDR3aa: ASSIRDRGFYQPQH
v_gene: TRBV7-8; CDR3aa: ASSLATSGGPRYNEQF
v_gene: TRBV10-3; CDR3aa: AISDRGEQETQY
v_gene: TRBV7-9; CDR3aa: ASSADRDGGGYT
v_gene: TRBV5-1; CDR3aa: ASSLSGGPTGELF
v_gene: TRBV19; CDR3aa: ASSILGKSRDTEAF
v_gene: TRBV19; CDR3aa: ASRHEGRGTEAF
v_gene: TRBV28; CDR3aa: ASSSPATGQNQPQH
v_gene: TRBV6-5; CDR3aa: ASSSFRGMNTEAF
v_gene: TRBV28; CDR3aa: ASSPHRLETQY
v_gene: TRBV25-1; CDR3aa: ASSGSGYNSPLH
v_gene: TRBV6-2/TRBV6-3; CDR3aa: ASSPGEETQY
v_gene: TRBV6-5; CDR3aa: ASSRDRLNTEAF
v_gene: TRBV19; CDR3aa: ATRPYRENTEAF
v_gene: TRBV6-6; CDR3aa: ASSPYPRETQY
v_gene: TRBV11-3; CDR3aa: ASSLDLASGRVNEQF
v_gene: TRBV3-1/TRBV3-2; CDR3aa: ASSQQRTSTDTQY
v_gene: TRBV5-1; CDR3aa: ASSFIAGDGTDTQY
v_gene: TRBV19; CDR3aa: ASSEQDRVGYT
v_gene: TRBV19; CDR3aa: ASSLGLAGADTQY
v_gene: TRBV13; CDR3aa: ASSWQKDFSYNEQF
v_gene: TRBV19; CDR3aa: ASAGGTNQPQH
v_gene: TRBV5-1; CDR3aa: ASSLQGTDTQY
v_gene: TRBV7-6; CDR3aa: ASSSGNPGQNTGELF
v_gene: TRBV2; CDR3aa: ASHSGGTDTQY
v_gene: TRBV5-1; CDR3aa: ASSLRGGDTTGNTIY
v_gene: TRBV19; CDR3aa: ASGLSGGESNEQF
v_gene: TRBV7-8; CDR3aa: ASSFPTSGRVNTGELF
v_gene: TRBV2; CDR3aa: ASSERDSNSPLH
v_gene: TRBV28; CDR3aa: ASSPGTGQETQY
v_gene: TRBV23-1; CDR3aa: ASSRLAIGVMGGPGANVLT
v_gene: TRBV10-2; CDR3aa: ASRRGDSRVNTIY
v_gene: TRBV11-2; CDR3aa: ASSRSGGEETQY
v_gene: TRBV14; CDR3aa: ASSPQERSGYT
v_gene: TRBV4-1; CDR3aa: ASSQDWREVKYNEQF
v_gene: TRBV12-3/TRBV12-4; CDR3aa: ASSLTGDYGYT
v_gene: TRBV24-1; CDR3aa: ATSDFAGLAGTNQETQY